This TCR beta chain was recorded in a study of tumor-infiltrating lymphocytes in oesophageal squamous cell carcinoma. TCRdb re-derived calls from the PCR reads in MiXCR, one entry per CDR3 protein. The data contain under 15,000 distinct CDR3 sequences, 45% to 65% of them seen just once; the ten biggest clones take up roughly 30%. V was cut by 1 base and J by 3 bases, with 10 bases left in between. Germline CDR1 and CDR2: SGHVT and SQSDAQ. This CDR3 has 15 residues. This TCR derives from a female donor with esophageal squamous cell carcinoma. This sequence joins TRBV7-4 and TRBJ2-1; D is undetermined. The sequencing input was esophageal tumor tissue. The CDR3, as DNA: TGTGCCAGCAGCTTAGTCAGCAACTACTACAATGAGCAGTTCTTC. This encodes CASSLVSNYYNEQFF.